This TCR beta chain is from a study of shared clonotypes between healthy human individuals. Study context: Samples came from a couple of female and three male donors aged 18 to 49.

CDR1 SGHTA and CDR2 FQGNSA come from the germline V gene. Trimming removed 3 bases from V and 6 bases from J, with 18 bases in between. CDR3 length equals 15 residues. This table comes from immunoSEQ multiplex PCR, and its TCRdb copy is limited to in-frame clones, with some not included. The table records 2 million to 2.5 million clones, roughly 93% of them present only once. Study-wide results and limits: Sampling was confined to blood; repertoires within tissues likely differ.

A note on this clone: Its specificity is not known.

Input material: naive CD4+ T cells from PBMCs. Subset denoted: CD45RA+ positively selected. The chain uses TRBV7-2 and TRBJ2-7; D unresolved. This TCR came from a man between 18 and 29 years old in good health. Some clones in this sample may be carry-over from other donors' samples. This CDR3 reads CASSFGTRALGEQYF. In DNA, the CDR3 is TGTGCCAGCAGCTTTGGCACGCGAGCGTTGGGCGAGCAGTACTTC.